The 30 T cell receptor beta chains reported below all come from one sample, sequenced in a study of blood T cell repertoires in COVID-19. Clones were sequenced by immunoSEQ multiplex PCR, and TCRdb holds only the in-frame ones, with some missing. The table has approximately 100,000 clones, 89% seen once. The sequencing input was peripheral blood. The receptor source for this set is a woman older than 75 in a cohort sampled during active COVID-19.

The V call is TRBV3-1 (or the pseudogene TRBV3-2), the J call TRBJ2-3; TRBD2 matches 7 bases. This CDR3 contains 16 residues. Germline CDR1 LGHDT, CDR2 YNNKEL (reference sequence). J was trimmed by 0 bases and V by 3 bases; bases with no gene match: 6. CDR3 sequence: CASSQREAGSTDTQYF. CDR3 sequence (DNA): TGTGCCAGCAGCCAGAGGGAAGCGGGAAGCACAGATACGCAGTATTTT.

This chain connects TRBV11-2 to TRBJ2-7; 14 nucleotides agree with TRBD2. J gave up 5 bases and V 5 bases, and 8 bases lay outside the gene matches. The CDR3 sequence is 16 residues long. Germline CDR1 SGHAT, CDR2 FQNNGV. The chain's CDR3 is CASSTRLAGGHDEQYF. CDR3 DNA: TGTGCCAGCAGCACCCGACTAGCGGGAGGGCATGACGAGCAGTACTTC.

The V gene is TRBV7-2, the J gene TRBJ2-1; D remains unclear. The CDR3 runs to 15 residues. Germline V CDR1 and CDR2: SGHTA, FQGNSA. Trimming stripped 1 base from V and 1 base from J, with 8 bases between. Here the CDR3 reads CASSLVGGSYNEQFF. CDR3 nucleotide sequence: TGTGCCAGCAGCTTAGTCGGCGGTTCCTACAATGAGCAGTTCTTC.

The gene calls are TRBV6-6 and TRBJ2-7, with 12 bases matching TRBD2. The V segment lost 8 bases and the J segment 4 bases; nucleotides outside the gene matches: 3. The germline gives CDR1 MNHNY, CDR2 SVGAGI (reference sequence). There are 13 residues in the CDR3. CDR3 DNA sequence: TGTGCCAGCGGACTAGCGGGACTGTACGAGCAGTACTTC. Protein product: CASGLAGLYEQYF.

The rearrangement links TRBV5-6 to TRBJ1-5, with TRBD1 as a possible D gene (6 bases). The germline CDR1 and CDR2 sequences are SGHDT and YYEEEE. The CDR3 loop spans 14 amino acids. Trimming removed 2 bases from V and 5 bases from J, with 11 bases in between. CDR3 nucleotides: TGTGCCAGCAGCTTCCGGACAGTCCATCAGCCCCAGCATTTT. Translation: CASSFRTVHQPQHF.

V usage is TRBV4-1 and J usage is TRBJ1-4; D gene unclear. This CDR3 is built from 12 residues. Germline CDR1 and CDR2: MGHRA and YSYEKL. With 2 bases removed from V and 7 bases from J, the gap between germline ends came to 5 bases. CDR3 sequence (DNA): TGCGCCAGCAGCCAACCGGTTGAAAAACTGTTTTTT. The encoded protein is CASSQPVEKLFF.

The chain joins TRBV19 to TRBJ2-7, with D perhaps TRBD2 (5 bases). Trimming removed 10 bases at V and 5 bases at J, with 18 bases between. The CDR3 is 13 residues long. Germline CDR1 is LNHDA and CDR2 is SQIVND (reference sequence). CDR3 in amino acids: CATRVPGTDEQYF. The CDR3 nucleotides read TGTGCCACCCGCGTTCCGGGAACCGACGAGCAGTACTTC.

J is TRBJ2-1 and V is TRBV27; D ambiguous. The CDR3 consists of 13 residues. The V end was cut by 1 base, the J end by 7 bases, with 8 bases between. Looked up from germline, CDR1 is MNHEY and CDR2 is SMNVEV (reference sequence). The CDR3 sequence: CASSLFDSNEQFF. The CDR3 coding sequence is TGTGCCAGCAGTTTATTCGACTCGAATGAGCAGTTCTTC.

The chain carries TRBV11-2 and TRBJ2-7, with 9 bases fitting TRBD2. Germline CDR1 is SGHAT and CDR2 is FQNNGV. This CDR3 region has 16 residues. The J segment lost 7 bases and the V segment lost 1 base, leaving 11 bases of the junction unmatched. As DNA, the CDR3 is TGTGCCAGCAGCTTAGGGATCGGTAGCGGGAGAGGGGAGCAGTACTTC. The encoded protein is CASSLGIGSGRGEQYF.

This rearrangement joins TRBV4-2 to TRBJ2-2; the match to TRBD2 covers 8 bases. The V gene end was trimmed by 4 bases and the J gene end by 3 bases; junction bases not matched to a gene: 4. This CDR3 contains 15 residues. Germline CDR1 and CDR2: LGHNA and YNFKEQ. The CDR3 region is CASSRTSGDTGELFF. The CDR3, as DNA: TGTGCCAGCAGCCGAACTAGCGGTGACACCGGGGAGCTGTTTTTT.

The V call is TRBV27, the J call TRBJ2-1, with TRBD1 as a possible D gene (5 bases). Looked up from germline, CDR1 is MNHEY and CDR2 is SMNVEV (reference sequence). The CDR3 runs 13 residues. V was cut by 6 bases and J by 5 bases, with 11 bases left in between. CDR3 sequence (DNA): TGTGCCAGCAGCCTAACAGGAAACAATGAGCAGTTCTTC. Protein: CASSLTGNNEQFF.

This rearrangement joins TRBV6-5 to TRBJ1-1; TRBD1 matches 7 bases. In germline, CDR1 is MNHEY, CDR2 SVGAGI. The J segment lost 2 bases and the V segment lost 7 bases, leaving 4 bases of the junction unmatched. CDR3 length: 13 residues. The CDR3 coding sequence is TGTGCCAGCACACGACAGGGCAACACTGAAGCTTTCTTT. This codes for CASTRQGNTEAFF.

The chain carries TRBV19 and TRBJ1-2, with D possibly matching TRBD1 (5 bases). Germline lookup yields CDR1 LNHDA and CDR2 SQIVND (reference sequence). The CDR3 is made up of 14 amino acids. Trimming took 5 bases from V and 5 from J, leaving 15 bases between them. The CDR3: CASSLRLGGYGYTF. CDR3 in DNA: TGTGCCAGTAGTCTCCGCTTGGGGGGTTATGGCTACACCTTC.

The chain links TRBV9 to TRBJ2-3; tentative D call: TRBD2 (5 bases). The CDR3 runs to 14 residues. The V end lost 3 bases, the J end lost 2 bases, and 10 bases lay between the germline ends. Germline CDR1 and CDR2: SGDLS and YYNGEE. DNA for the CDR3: TGTGCCAGCAGCGAGAGGGTTGTCACAGATACGCAGTATTTT. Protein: CASSERVVTDTQYF.

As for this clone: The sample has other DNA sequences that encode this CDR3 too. The CDR3, as DNA: TGCGCCAGCAGCCTGGGACAGGCATCTGGAAACACCATATATTTT. It is translated as CASSLGQASGNTIYF. The chain carries TRBV5-1 and TRBJ1-3; TRBD1 aligns across 8 bases. The V segment lost 4 bases and the J segment 1 base; nucleotides outside the gene matches: 4. Germline values: CDR1 SGHRS, CDR2 YFSETQ. The CDR3 has 15 amino acids.

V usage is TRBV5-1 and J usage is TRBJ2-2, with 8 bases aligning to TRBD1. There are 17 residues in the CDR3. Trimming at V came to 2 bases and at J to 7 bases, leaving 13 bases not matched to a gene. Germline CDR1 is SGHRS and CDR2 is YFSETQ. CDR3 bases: TGCGCCAGCAGCTTAATGGCCCAGGGGGCGGTCGGCGGGGAGCTGTTTTTT. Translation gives CASSLMAQGAVGGELFF.

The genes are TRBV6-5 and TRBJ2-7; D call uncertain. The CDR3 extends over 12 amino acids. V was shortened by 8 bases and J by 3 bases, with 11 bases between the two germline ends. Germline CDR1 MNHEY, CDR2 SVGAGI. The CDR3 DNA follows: TGTGCCAGCCTTGCCAACTACTACGAGCAGTACTTC. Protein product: CASLANYYEQYF.

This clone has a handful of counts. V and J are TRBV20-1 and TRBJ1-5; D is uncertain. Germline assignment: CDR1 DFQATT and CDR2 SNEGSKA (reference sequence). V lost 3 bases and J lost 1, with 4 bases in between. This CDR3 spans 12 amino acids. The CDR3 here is CSASLSNQPQHF. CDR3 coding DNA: TGCAGTGCTAGTCTGAGCAATCAGCCCCAGCATTTT.

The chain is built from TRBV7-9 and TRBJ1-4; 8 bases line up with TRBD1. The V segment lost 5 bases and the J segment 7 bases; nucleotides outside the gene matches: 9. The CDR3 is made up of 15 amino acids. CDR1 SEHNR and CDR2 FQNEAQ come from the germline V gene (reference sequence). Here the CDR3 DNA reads TGTGCCAGCAGCCCCGACAGGGGAGTAGGTGAAAAACTGTTTTTT. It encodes CASSPDRGVGEKLFF. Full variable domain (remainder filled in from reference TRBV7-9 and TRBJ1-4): DTGVSQNPRHKITKRGQNVTFRCDPISEHNRLYWYRQTLGQGPEFLTYFQNEAQLEKSRLLSDRFSAERPKGSFSTLEIQRTEQGDSAMYLCASSPDRGVGEKLFFGSGTQLSVL.

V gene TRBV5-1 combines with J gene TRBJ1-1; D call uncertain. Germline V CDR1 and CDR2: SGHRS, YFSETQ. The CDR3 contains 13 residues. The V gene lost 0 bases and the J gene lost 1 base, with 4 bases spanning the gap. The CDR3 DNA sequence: TGCGCCAGCAGCTTGGCGGGGAACACTGAAGCTTTCTTT. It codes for CASSLAGNTEAFF.

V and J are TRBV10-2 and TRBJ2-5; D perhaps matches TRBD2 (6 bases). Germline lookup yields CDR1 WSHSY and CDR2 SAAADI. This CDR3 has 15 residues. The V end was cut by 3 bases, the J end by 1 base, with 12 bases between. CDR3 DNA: TGCGCCAGCAGTGACCCCCGGGACTCCCAAGAGACCCAGTACTTC. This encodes CASSDPRDSQETQYF.

CDR3 sequence reads: CASSELSGNTIYF. The CDR3 DNA is TGTGCCAGTAGTGAGCTCTCTGGAAACACCATATATTTT. This chain uses TRBV19 with TRBJ1-3; the D is unclear. The CDR3 consists of 13 residues. Between the trimmed V and J ends, which lost 5 bases and 0 bases, there was a span of 5 bases. CDR1 LNHDA and CDR2 SQIVND come from the germline V gene (reference sequence). Variable domain in full (rest from reference TRBV19 and TRBJ1-3): DGGITQSPKYLFRKEGQNVTLSCEQNLNHDAMYWYRQDPGQGLRLIYYSQIVNDFQKGDIAEGYSVSREKKESFPLTVTSAQKNPTAFYLCASSELSGNTIYFGEGSWLTVV.

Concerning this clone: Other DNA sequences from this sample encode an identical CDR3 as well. CDR3 sequence (DNA): TGTGCCAGCAGCTCCAGACTAGCGGGGGTTTACGAGCAGTACTTC. Translating gives CASSSRLAGVYEQYF. The chain joins TRBV5-4 to TRBJ2-7; 12 bases are a match to TRBD2. The CDR3 is 15 amino acids. Germline loops: CDR1 SGHNT, CDR2 YYREEE (reference sequence). The J segment lost 4 bases and the V segment lost 3 bases, leaving 5 bases of the junction unmatched.

Here the CDR3 reads CATGTANYEQYF. The DNA for the CDR3 is TGTGCCACCGGGACAGCCAATTACGAGCAGTACTTC. The genes are TRBV9 and TRBJ2-7; 7 nucleotides align to TRBD1. From germline, CDR1 is SGDLS and CDR2 YYNGEE. The CDR3 consists of 12 residues. V lost 9 bases to trimming and J lost 4 bases; unmatched junction nucleotides: 7.

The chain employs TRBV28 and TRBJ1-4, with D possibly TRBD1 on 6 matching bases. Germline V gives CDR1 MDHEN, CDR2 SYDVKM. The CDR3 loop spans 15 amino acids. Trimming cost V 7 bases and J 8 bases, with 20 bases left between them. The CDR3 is CASITRRGGEEKLFF. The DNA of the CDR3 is TGTGCCAGCATTACGAGGAGAGGGGGGGAGGAAAAACTGTTTTTT.

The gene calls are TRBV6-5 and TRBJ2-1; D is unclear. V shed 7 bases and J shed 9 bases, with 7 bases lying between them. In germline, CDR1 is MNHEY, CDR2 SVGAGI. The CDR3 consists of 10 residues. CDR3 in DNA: TGTGCCAGCAATAGTTTTGAGCAGTTCTTC. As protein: CASNSFEQFF.

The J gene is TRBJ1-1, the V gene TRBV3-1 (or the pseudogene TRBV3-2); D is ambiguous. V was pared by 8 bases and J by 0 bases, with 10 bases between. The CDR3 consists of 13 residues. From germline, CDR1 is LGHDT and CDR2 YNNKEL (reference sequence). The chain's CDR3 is CASLGSMNTEAFF. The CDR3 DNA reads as TGTGCCAGCCTAGGTTCGATGAACACTGAAGCTTTCTTT.

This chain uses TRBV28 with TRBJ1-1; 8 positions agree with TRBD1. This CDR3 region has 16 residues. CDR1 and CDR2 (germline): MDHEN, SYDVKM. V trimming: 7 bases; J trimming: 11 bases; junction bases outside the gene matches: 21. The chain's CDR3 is CASTSPGQGKLRGAFF. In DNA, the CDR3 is TGTGCCAGCACCTCCCCAGGACAGGGCAAACTCAGAGGGGCTTTCTTT.

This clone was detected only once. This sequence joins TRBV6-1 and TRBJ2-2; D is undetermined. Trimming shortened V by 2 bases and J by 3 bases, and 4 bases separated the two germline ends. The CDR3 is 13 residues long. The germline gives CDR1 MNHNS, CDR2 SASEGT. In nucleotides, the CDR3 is TGTGCCAGCAGTGAAAGCTACACCGGGGAGCTGTTTTTT. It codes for CASSESYTGELFF.

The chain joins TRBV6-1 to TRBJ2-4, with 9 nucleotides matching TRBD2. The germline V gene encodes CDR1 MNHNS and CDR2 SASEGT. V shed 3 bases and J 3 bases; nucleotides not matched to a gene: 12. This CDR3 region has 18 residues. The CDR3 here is CASSEAPSSGSGKNIQYF. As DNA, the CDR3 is TGTGCCAGCAGTGAGGCCCCGAGTAGCGGGAGTGGCAAAAACATTCAGTACTTC.